This TCR beta chain was observed in a study of CD8 T cells in Susac syndrome. The length of the CDR3 is 13 residues. From germline, CDR1 is GTSNPN and CDR2 SVGIG (reference sequence). V was clipped by 2 bases and J by 3 bases, with 10 bases between them. RNA was extracted with the RNeasy kit, and a quantity of about 0.45 to 1 ug was reverse transcribed using random hexamers. An immunoSEQ multiplex PCR generated amplified TCR beta CDR3 products spanning 54 Vbeta and 13 Jbeta. A single record per CDR3 protein comes from TCRdb applying MiXCR to the immunoSEQ multiplex PCR reads. Among 150,000 to 200,000 distinct CDR3 sequences listed, around 94% were seen once.

This sequence joins TRBV30 and TRBJ1-2; D perhaps matches TRBD1 (5 bases). What was sequenced was CD4+ T cells from PBMCs. The clonotype originates from a human donor in good health. The CDR3 loop reads CAWSILRDYGYTF. DNA for the CDR3: TGTGCCTGGAGTATCCTCAGGGACTATGGCTACACCTTC.